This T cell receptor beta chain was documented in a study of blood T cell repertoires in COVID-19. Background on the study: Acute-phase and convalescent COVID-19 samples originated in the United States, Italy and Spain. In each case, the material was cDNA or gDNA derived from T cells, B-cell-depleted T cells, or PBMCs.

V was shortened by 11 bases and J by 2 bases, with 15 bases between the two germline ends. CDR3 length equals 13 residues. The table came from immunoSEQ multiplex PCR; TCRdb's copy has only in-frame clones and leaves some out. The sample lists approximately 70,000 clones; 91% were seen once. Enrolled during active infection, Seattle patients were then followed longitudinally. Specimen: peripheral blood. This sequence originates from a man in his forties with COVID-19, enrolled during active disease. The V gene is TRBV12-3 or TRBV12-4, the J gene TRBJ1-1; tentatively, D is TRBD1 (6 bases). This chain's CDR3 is CAGAQGINTEAFF. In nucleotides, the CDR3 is TGTGCCGGTGCCCAGGGGATTAACACTGAAGCTTTCTTT.